Presented here are 30 T cell receptor beta chains from one specimen sequenced in a study of shared clonotypes between healthy human individuals. TCRdb keeps only in-frame clones here, not all; method: immunoSEQ multiplex PCR. The sample includes about 670,000 clones, more than 70% seen only once; the top ten take around 1.8%. Sequencing was done on a sample of memory CD4+ T cells sorted from blood. Sample subset: CD45RA-negative fraction. Receptor source: a woman aged 25 to 39 in good health.

The chain uses TRBV19 and TRBJ1-2; D is perhaps TRBD1 (5 bases). Trimming stripped 1 base from V and 4 bases from J, with 13 bases between. This CDR3 has 15 amino acids. From germline, CDR1 is LNHDA and CDR2 SQIVND (reference sequence). DNA of the CDR3: TGTGCCAGTAGTATAGTCGGGACGGGGCTCTATGGCTACACCTTC. It is translated as CASSIVGTGLYGYTF. The full variable domain, with the rest looked up from reference TRBV19 and TRBJ1-2, is DGGITQSPKYLFRKEGQNVTLSCEQNLNHDAMYWYRQDPGQGLRLIYYSQIVNDFQKGDIAEGYSVSREKKESFPLTVTSAQKNPTAFYLCASSIVGTGLYGYTFGSGTRLTVV.

The genes are TRBV25-1 and TRBJ1-4, with D perhaps matching TRBD1 (6 bases). V dropped 4 bases and J dropped 5 bases, with 14 bases sitting between them. CDR1 is MGHDK, CDR2 SYGVNS, per germline. The CDR3 contains 15 residues. CDR3 in DNA: TGTGCCAGCAGTGGCCGAGGGGGGGCAAATGAAAAACTGTTTTTT. This encodes CASSGRGGANEKLFF. The variable domain in full, with the rest retrieved from reference TRBV25-1 and TRBJ1-4, is EADIYQTPRYLVIGTGKKITLECSQTMGHDKMYWYQQDPGMELHLIHYSYGVNSTEKGDLSSESTVSRIRTEHFPLTLESARPSHTSQYLCASSGRGGANEKLFFGSGTQLSVL.

The chain links TRBV7-9 to TRBJ2-2; D is uncertain. Trimming removed 1 base at V and 8 bases at J, with 5 bases between. Germline loops: CDR1 SEHNR, CDR2 FQNEAQ (reference sequence). This CDR3 is built from 12 residues. The CDR3 DNA reads as TGTGCCAGCAGCTTAGTGGGTGGGGAGCTGTTTTTT. Protein sequence: CASSLVGGELFF.

This chain uses TRBV28 with TRBJ2-3, with D unclear. V dropped 4 bases and J dropped 8 bases, with 7 bases sitting between them. This CDR3 has 11 residues. The germline V gene encodes CDR1 MDHEN and CDR2 SYDVKM. The CDR3 nucleotides are TGTGCCAGCAGTTCGGAAGGTACGCAGTATTTT. Translating it yields CASSSEGTQYF.

The rearrangement uses TRBV12-5 and TRBJ2-1; tentatively, D is TRBD2 (6 bases). CDR3 length equals 16 residues. CDR1 LGHNT and CDR2 FRNRAP come from the germline V gene. V lost 5 bases and J lost 0, with 14 bases in between. CDR3 residues: CASGPPGTRSYNEQFF. The CDR3 DNA follows: TGTGCTAGTGGTCCCCCCGGGACTCGCTCCTACAATGAGCAGTTCTTC.

J is TRBJ2-1 and V is TRBV28, with 7 positions matching TRBD2. The CDR3 consists of 20 residues. Germline CDR1 is MDHEN and CDR2 is SYDVKM. V was clipped by 4 bases and J by 5 bases; unmatched bases: 23. The CDR3 sequence: CASSYLRLRGGPGVNNEQFF. The CDR3 nucleotides read TGTGCCAGCAGTTACCTTAGGCTCCGGGGAGGGCCGGGGGTTAACAATGAGCAGTTCTTC.

The chain couples TRBV5-4 to TRBJ2-7; D is uncertain. Germline loops: CDR1 SGHNT, CDR2 YYREEE (reference sequence). The CDR3 consists of 14 residues. With 5 bases removed from V and 5 bases from J, the gap between germline ends came to 17 bases. CDR3 sequence (DNA): TGTGCCAGCAGATCATCGGACGCAGGCAACGAGCAGTACTTC. As protein: CASRSSDAGNEQYF.

The rearrangement links TRBV27 to TRBJ2-3; 12 bases are shared with TRBD2. CDR1 is MNHEY and CDR2 is SMNVEV in the germline V gene (reference sequence). This CDR3 is built from 15 residues. Unmatched junction bases numbered 3, after V lost 3 bases and J lost 5 bases. DNA of the CDR3: TGTGCCAGCAGTTTGGGACTAGCGGGTGGAGATACGCAGTATTTT. The encoded protein is CASSLGLAGGDTQYF.

This clone was observed a single time. This sequence joins TRBV27 and TRBJ1-2; the D is unclear. Per germline, CDR1 MNHEY and CDR2 SMNVEV (reference sequence). The CDR3 consists of 14 residues. V was cut by 2 bases and J by 8 bases, with 15 bases left in between. For the CDR3, the DNA is TGTGCCAGCAGTTTAGGGCGGCTCTCTCCCGGCTACACCTTC. Translating gives CASSLGRLSPGYTF.

Turning to this clone: At the DNA level, this CDR3 is encoded by other sequences in the same sample as well. This rearrangement joins TRBV5-1 to TRBJ1-3, with a possible D match to TRBD1 (6 bases). This CDR3 is built from 14 residues. CDR1 is SGHRS, CDR2 YFSETQ, per germline. V shed 7 bases and J shed 4 bases, with 15 bases lying between them. CDR3 bases: TGCGCCAGCTCGCCGGGGACAACGGGAAACACCATATATTTT. This sequence encodes CASSPGTTGNTIYF. Looking up the rest from reference TRBV5-1 and TRBJ1-3 gives the full variable domain: KAGVTQTPRYLIKTRGQQVTLSCSPISGHRSVSWYQQTPGQGLQFLFEYFSETQRNKGNFPGRFSGRQFSNSRSEMNVSTLELGDSALYLCASSPGTTGNTIYFGEGSWLTVV.

This clone has just a few counts. This chain joins TRBV5-6 and TRBJ2-1; 9 bases map to TRBD2. The CDR3 consists of 15 residues. Per germline, CDR1 SGHDT and CDR2 YYEEEE. Trimming cost V 0 bases and J 6 bases; bases outside gene matches: 4. The CDR3 region is CASSLGGRALNEQFF. The CDR3 DNA reads as TGTGCCAGCAGCTTGGGCGGGAGGGCCCTCAATGAGCAGTTCTTC. The entire variable domain, with the rest obtained from reference TRBV5-6 and TRBJ2-1, is as follows: DAGVTQSPTHLIKTRGQQVTLRCSPKSGHDTVSWYQQALGQGPQFIFQYYEEEERQRGNFPDRFSGHQFPNYSSELNVNALLLGDSALYLCASSLGGRALNEQFFGPGTRLTVL.

The chain uses TRBV7-9 and TRBJ1-2; D perhaps matches TRBD1 (5 bases). CDR3 length: 14 amino acids. Germline V gene data show CDR1 as SEHNR and CDR2 as FQNEAQ (reference sequence). The germline V and J ends were trimmed by 3 bases and 3 bases, with 11 bases remaining between them. The CDR3, as DNA: TGTGCCAGCAGCTTTCAGGGAATCGACTATGGCTACACCTTC. It yields the protein CASSFQGIDYGYTF.

This chain links TRBV7-2 with TRBJ1-1; D is perhaps TRBD1 (6 bases). Germline V gene data show CDR1 as SGHTA and CDR2 as FQGNSA. The CDR3 runs 13 residues. The germline V and J ends were trimmed by 2 bases and 5 bases, with 9 bases remaining between them. Written as DNA, the CDR3 is TGTGCCAGCAGCTTACAGGGGCGAACTGAAGCTTTCTTT. This codes for CASSLQGRTEAFF.

The gene calls are TRBV14 and TRBJ2-6; D is uncertain. Trimming pared 1 base from V and 1 base from J, leaving 5 bases between. This CDR3 spans 15 amino acids. In germline, CDR1 is SGHDN, CDR2 FVKESK. The CDR3 sequence: CASSQVKSGANVLTF. For the CDR3, the DNA is TGTGCCAGCAGCCAAGTTAAGTCTGGGGCCAACGTCCTGACTTTC. The whole variable domain, remainder taken from reference TRBV14 and TRBJ2-6, is EAGVTQFPSHSVIEKGQTVTLRCDPISGHDNLYWYRRVMGKEIKFLLHFVKESKQDESGMPNNRFLAERTGGTYSTLKVQPAELEDSGVYFCASSQVKSGANVLTFGAGSRLTVL.

V is TRBV18 and J is TRBJ2-5, with a possible D match to TRBD1 (6 bases). The germline V gene has CDR1 KGHSH and CDR2 LQKENI. The CDR3 sequence is 15 residues long. The V end lost 4 bases, the J end lost 2 bases, and 14 bases lay between the germline ends. Here the CDR3 reads CASSHRTAFQETQYF. The CDR3 bases are TGTGCCAGCTCACACAGGACAGCCTTTCAAGAGACCCAGTACTTC.

This chain joins TRBV19 and TRBJ1-4; perhaps TRBD1 as D (6 bases). Trimming stripped 5 bases from V and 0 bases from J, with 19 bases between. CDR3 length: 18 residues. Germline V gives CDR1 LNHDA, CDR2 SQIVND (reference sequence). The DNA for the CDR3 is TGTGCCAGTAGTCCGGGGGGCTCGCCAGTTGCAACTAATGAAAAACTGTTTTTT. It is translated as CASSPGGSPVATNEKLFF.

The rearrangement joins TRBV30 to TRBJ2-7, with 7 bases aligning to TRBD2. Per the germline V gene, CDR1 is GTSNPN and CDR2 is SVGIG (reference sequence). The V segment lost 3 bases and the J segment 3 bases; nucleotides outside the gene matches: 8. CDR3 length equals 14 residues. In DNA, the CDR3 is TGTGCCTGGAGGCCCGGACTAGTCCTCTACGAGCAGTACTTC. It is translated as CAWRPGLVLYEQYF.

V and J are TRBV5-1 and TRBJ2-1, with a weak D call TRBD2 (6 bases). The CDR3 is made up of 15 amino acids. Germline V gene lookup returns CDR1 SGHRS and CDR2 YFSETQ. Trimming removed 7 bases from V and 0 bases from J, with 14 bases in between. The CDR3 is CASRPGAVSYNEQFF. The CDR3 coding sequence is TGCGCCAGCCGACCGGGAGCGGTCTCCTACAATGAGCAGTTCTTC.

This clone was seen more than once but under ten times. The chain employs TRBV5-1 and TRBJ2-2, with D possibly being TRBD2 (6 bases). CDR3 length: 15 residues. The V gene lost 4 bases and the J gene lost 7 bases, with 17 bases spanning the gap. Germline-derived CDR1 and CDR2 are SGHRS and YFSETQ. CDR3 nucleotides: TGCGCCAGCAGCCTTGTAGACGGGAGTCACGGGGAGCTGTTTTTT. It codes for CASSLVDGSHGELFF.

This chain connects TRBV18 to TRBJ2-3; no definite D call. The CDR3 is 15 residues long. The germline V gene has CDR1 KGHSH and CDR2 LQKENI. The V and J ends lost 2 bases and 1 base respectively, with 10 bases between them. The CDR3 region has the DNA TGTGCCAGCTCACCAGACTTGATAGGCACAGATACGCAGTATTTT. It yields the protein CASSPDLIGTDTQYF.

This sequence joins TRBV7-2 and TRBJ2-1; D is perhaps TRBD2 (6 bases). The CDR3 totals 15 residues. The V end was cut by 6 bases, the J end by 6 bases, with 18 bases between. Germline V CDR1 and CDR2: SGHTA, FQGNSA. The CDR3 region is CASRKLAQSFNEQFF. The CDR3 DNA reads TGTGCCAGCAGAAAACTAGCCCAGAGTTTCAATGAGCAGTTCTTC.

J is TRBJ2-1 and V is TRBV4-1, with 9 bases lining up with TRBD2. The germline V gene has CDR1 MGHRA and CDR2 YSYEKL. V trimming: 1 base; J trimming: 6 bases; junction bases outside the gene matches: 4. The CDR3 contains 15 residues. CDR3 sequence (DNA): TGCGCCAGCAGCCAAGTGGGACTAGCAACCAATGAGCAGTTCTTC. Translating gives CASSQVGLATNEQFF.

V usage is TRBV14 and J usage is TRBJ2-1; 8 bases align to TRBD2. V was pared by 4 bases and J by 4 bases, with 6 bases of the junction left unmatched. CDR3 length: 15 residues. Germline V gives CDR1 SGHDN, CDR2 FVKESK. Here the CDR3 reads CASSRLGGRYNEQFF. The CDR3 coding sequence is TGTGCCAGCAGCCGATTGGGCGGGAGGTACAATGAGCAGTTCTTC.

The gene calls are TRBV6-1 and TRBJ2-3, with 9 bases identical to TRBD2. The CDR3 is 14 amino acids. The V gene's germline CDR1 is MNHNS and CDR2 SASEGT. The ends lost 5 bases at V and 3 bases at J; junction bases unmatched: 3. DNA of the CDR3: TGTGCCAGCAGTATAGCGGGAGAGACAGATACGCAGTATTTT. It translates to CASSIAGETDTQYF.

The chain is built from TRBV28 and TRBJ1-1; TRBD1 aligns across 7 bases. The CDR3 is 13 amino acids. V lost 6 bases and J lost 1; bases outside the gene matches: 2. Germline values: CDR1 MDHEN, CDR2 SYDVKM. The chain's CDR3 is CASRWDRNTEAFF. The DNA of the CDR3 is TGTGCCAGCAGGTGGGACAGGAACACTGAAGCTTTCTTT.

This clone was observed a few times. This rearrangement joins TRBV7-8 to TRBJ2-7; TRBD1 or TRBD2 may be the D gene (5 bases each). Trimming left V 6 bases short and J 5 bases short, with 14 bases between. The CDR3 loop spans 13 amino acids. From germline, CDR1 is SGHVS and CDR2 FQNEAQ. CDR3 coding DNA: TGTGCCAGCAGTTTCACCGGGGCCCACGAGCAGTACTTC. Protein sequence: CASSFTGAHEQYF.

This clone has a handful of counts. V usage is TRBV6-1 and J usage is TRBJ2-6; D possibly corresponds to TRBD2 (5 bases). The CDR3 runs 14 residues. The V end lost 6 bases, the J end lost 2 bases, and 8 bases lay between the germline ends. CDR1 and CDR2 (germline): MNHNS, SASEGT. For the CDR3, the DNA is TGTGCCAGCAGGACGGGGACTGGGGCCAACGTCCTGACTTTC. It encodes CASRTGTGANVLTF.

The chain is built from TRBV5-6 and TRBJ1-3, with D possibly being TRBD1 (6 bases). This CDR3 is 19 amino acids long. V lost 4 bases and J 4 bases, leaving 27 bases between the germline ends. Germline V gives CDR1 SGHDT, CDR2 YYEEEE. CDR3 coding DNA: TGTGCCAGCAGCGACTTTGGAGACATACAGGGCTTTGGGGGAAACACCATATATTTT. It translates to CASSDFGDIQGFGGNTIYF.

The chain employs TRBV28 and TRBJ2-6; D is perhaps TRBD1 (6 bases). This CDR3 region has 15 residues. V lost 5 bases and J lost 2, with 10 bases in between. The germline V gene has CDR1 MDHEN and CDR2 SYDVKM. The CDR3 spells CASSPYRAGANVLTF. Written as DNA, the CDR3 is TGTGCCAGCAGTCCCTACAGGGCTGGGGCCAACGTCCTGACTTTC.

The chain is built from TRBV7-9 and TRBJ2-5; TRBD2 might be the D (5 bases). The CDR3 consists of 13 residues. The germline CDR1 and CDR2 sequences are SEHNR and FQNEAQ (reference sequence). V lost 4 bases and J 4 bases, leaving 10 bases between the germline ends. In DNA, the CDR3 is TGTGCCAGCAGCTCACTTACTAGAGAGACCCAGTACTTC. This gives the protein CASSSLTRETQYF. Full variable domain (outside the CDR3, taken from reference TRBV7-9 and TRBJ2-5): DTGVSQNPRHKITKRGQNVTFRCDPISEHNRLYWYRQTLGQGPEFLTYFQNEAQLEKSRLLSDRFSAERPKGSFSTLEIQRTEQGDSAMYLCASSSLTRETQYFGPGTRLLVL.